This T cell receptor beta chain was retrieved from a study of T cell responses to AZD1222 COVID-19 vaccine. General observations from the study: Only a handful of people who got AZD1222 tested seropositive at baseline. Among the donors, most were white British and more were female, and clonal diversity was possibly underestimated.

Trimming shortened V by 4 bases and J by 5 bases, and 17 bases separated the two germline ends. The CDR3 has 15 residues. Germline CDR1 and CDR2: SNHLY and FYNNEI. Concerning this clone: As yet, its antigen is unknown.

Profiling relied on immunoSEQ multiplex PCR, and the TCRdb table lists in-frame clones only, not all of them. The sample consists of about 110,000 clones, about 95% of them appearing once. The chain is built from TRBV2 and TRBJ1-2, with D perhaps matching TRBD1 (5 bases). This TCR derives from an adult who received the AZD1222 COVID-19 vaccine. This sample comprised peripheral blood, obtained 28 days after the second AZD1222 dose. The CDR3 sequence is CASSVEGRNMYGYTF. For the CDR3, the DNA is TGTGCCAGCAGTGTTGAGGGGAGGAATATGTATGGCTACACCTTC.